This TCR beta chain is drawn from a study of blood T cells in healthy people across ages. Drawing of peripheral blood yielded 8.5 to 10 milliliters from each donor. Study outcomes and limitations: A strong correlation between TCR beta diversity and naive T cell percentage was seen.

For the second PCR, which ran for about 7 to 12 cycles, a sample-barcoded 5' primer and a J-beta primer mix were used. TCRdb used MiXCR to reprocess the 5' RACE reads, holding one entry per CDR3 protein. This repertoire shows 790,000 or so distinct CDR3 sequences, roughly 46% found once; its top ten account for less than 20%. About this clonotype itself: Its antigen is as yet unknown. Mismatch with germline at one junction end may stem from a read error.

The germline V gene encodes CDR1 KGHDR and CDR2 SFDVKD. CDR3 length equals 16 residues. The chain links TRBV24-1 to TRBJ2-5, with D possibly being TRBD1 (5 bases). The sequenced sample consisted of blood. The source of this sequence is an older man in good health. In nucleotides, the CDR3 is TGTGTCACCAGTGATCGGGCTAGTGGTCCTCAGGGGACCCAGTACTTC. This gives the protein CVTSDRASGPQGTQYF.